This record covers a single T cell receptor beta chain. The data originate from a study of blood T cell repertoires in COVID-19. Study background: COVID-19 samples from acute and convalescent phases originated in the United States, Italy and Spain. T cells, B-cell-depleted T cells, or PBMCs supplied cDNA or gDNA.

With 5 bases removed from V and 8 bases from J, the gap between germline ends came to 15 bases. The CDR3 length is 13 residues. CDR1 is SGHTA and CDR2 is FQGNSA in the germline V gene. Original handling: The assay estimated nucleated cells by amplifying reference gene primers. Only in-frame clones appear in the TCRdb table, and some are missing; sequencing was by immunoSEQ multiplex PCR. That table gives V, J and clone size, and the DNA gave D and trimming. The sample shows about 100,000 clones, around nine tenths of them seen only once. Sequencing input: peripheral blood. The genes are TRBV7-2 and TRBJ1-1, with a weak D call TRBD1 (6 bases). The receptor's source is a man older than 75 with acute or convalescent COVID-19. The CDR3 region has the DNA TGTGCCAGCAGCACTAGGGGGGGGACAGAAGCTTTCTTT. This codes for CASSTRGGTEAFF.